This entry features one T cell receptor (beta chain) sequence. Original handling: Quantification of nucleated cells was approximated via reference gene primer amplification. The protocol was immunoSEQ multiplex PCR, while the TCRdb copy is restricted to in-frame clones and leaves out a portion. V, J and clone size are taken as reported in that table, and D and trimming were inferred from the DNA itself. The table shows 160,000 or so clones, with over 75% occurring only once. The data were obtained in a study of blood T cell repertoires in COVID-19. Across the whole study: Whether acute or convalescent, the COVID-19 samples came from the United States, Italy and Spain. Sources were T cells, B-cell-depleted T cells, or PBMCs; the material itself was cDNA or gDNA.

Deletions cut 4 bases from V and 5 bases from J, with 9 bases between. The length of the CDR3 is 12 residues. CDR1 MNHEY and CDR2 SMNVEV come from the germline V gene (reference sequence). Material for sequencing was peripheral blood. The receptor was isolated from a woman between 35 and 50 years old with acute or convalescent COVID-19. The rearrangement uses TRBV27 and TRBJ2-7; D is unresolved. The CDR3 region is CASSSPTDEQYF. The DNA for the CDR3 is TGTGCCAGCAGTTCCCCAACTGACGAGCAGTACTTC.